Below, 28 T cell receptor beta chains from the same sample are listed, as sequenced in a study of T-cell reconstitution after alpha-beta-depleted transplantation in children. Unique molecular identifiers tagged the TCRbeta library. TCRdb redid the calling of the PCR reads with MiXCR, one entry per CDR3 protein. The sample has 600,000 or so distinct CDR3 sequences, 20% to 25% seen once; the top ten hold over 12%. Sequencing was performed on PBMCs, mostly from graft donor cells, taken 360 days after TCRalphabeta/CD19-depleted stem cell transplant. The receptors derive from a boy younger than two who had a stem cell transplant for acute myeloid leukemia, so the T cells may come from the graft donor.

In its sample, this clonotype was seen a few times. The gene calls are TRBV15 and TRBJ1-1, with D possibly matching TRBD1 (5 bases). CDR3 length equals 16 residues. Per germline, CDR1 LNHNV and CDR2 YYDKDF (reference sequence). Trimming took 4 bases from V and 1 from J, leaving 16 bases between them. The DNA of the CDR3 is TGTGCCACCAGCATGGGGTTGGGGGTGGAGAACACTGAAGCTTTCTTT. It translates to CATSMGLGVENTEAFF.

The gene calls are TRBV20-1 and TRBJ2-1; 12 bases line up with TRBD2. Germline CDR1 and CDR2: DFQATT and SNEGSKA (reference sequence). The CDR3 is 16 residues long. V dropped 5 bases and J dropped 7; count of bases not matched to a gene: 12. Here the CDR3 reads CSAPRTSGASGNEQFF. The CDR3 DNA reads TGCAGTGCTCCACGGACTAGCGGGGCCTCTGGGAATGAGCAGTTCTTC.

This clonotype appeared many times. The V and J genes are TRBV12-3 or TRBV12-4 and TRBJ2-1, with D perhaps matching TRBD2 (6 bases). The CDR3 has 13 amino acids. V was shortened by 0 bases and J by 6 bases, with 6 bases between the two germline ends. CDR3 coding DNA: TGTGCCAGCAGTTTAGCGCGGGGCAATGAGCAGTTCTTC. Translating it yields CASSLARGNEQFF.

This chain joins TRBV21-1 and TRBJ2-7; no DNA check was done on the table's D call, TRBD2. TRBV21-1 is deemed a pseudogene. The CDR3 has 18 amino acids. CDR3 coding DNA: TGTGCCAGCAGCAAAGAAGTCGTACTAGCCCTGGGGATTGACGAGCAGTACGTC. Amino acid sequence: CASSKEVVLALGIDEQYV.

This clonotype has a count of ten or more. This sequence joins TRBV12-3 or TRBV12-4 and TRBJ1-2, with D unresolved. V was clipped by 7 bases and J by 5 bases, with 20 bases between them. The CDR3 sequence is 15 residues long. The chain's CDR3 is CASTFRRMEYYGYTF. In nucleotides, the CDR3 is TGTGCCAGCACTTTCAGGCGGATGGAGTATTATGGCTACACCTTC.

The chain has TRBV20-1 and TRBJ2-7; D perhaps matches TRBD1 (5 bases). The germline V and J ends were trimmed by 6 bases and 0 bases, with 12 bases remaining between them. There are 13 residues in the CDR3. Germline lookup yields CDR1 DFQATT and CDR2 SNEGSKA (reference sequence). For the CDR3, the DNA is TGCAGTGCCCAGGGCCAGAGCTCCTACGAGCAGTACTTC. This codes for CSAQGQSSYEQYF.

This clonotype has at least ten counts. The chain joins TRBV20-1 to TRBJ2-5; D unresolved. The CDR3 is 11 amino acids. Deletions cut 6 bases from V and 5 bases from J, with 10 bases between. The germline CDR1 and CDR2 sequences are DFQATT and SNEGSKA (reference sequence). The CDR3 reads CSAPVLETQYF. The CDR3 DNA sequence: TGCAGTGCGCCTGTATTGGAGACCCAGTACTTC.

This clonotype was recorded many times. The chain uses TRBV20-1 and TRBJ2-5; tentative D call: TRBD1 (6 bases). The CDR3 is made up of 13 amino acids. Germline values: CDR1 DFQATT, CDR2 SNEGSKA (reference sequence). The V gene lost 5 bases and the J gene lost 3 bases, with 13 bases spanning the gap. The CDR3 DNA reads as TGCAGTGCTGACCCTACAGGGAAAGAGACCCAGTACTTC. Protein product: CSADPTGKETQYF.

V usage is TRBV10-3 and J usage is TRBJ2-3, with D perhaps TRBD1 (6 bases). Per germline, CDR1 ENHRY and CDR2 SYGVKD. This CDR3 spans 16 amino acids. Trimming removed 3 bases at V and 4 bases at J, with 17 bases between. As DNA, the CDR3 is TGTGCCATCAGTGAATTACGTGAACAGGGACCAGATACGCAGTATTTT. Protein: CAISELREQGPDTQYF.

This clonotype was observed many times. The chain links TRBV27 to TRBJ2-3; D gene uncertain. The CDR3 sequence is 15 residues long. Germline V gene data show CDR1 as MNHEY and CDR2 as SMNVEV (reference sequence). V shed 2 bases and J shed 0 bases, with 9 bases lying between them. CDR3 in amino acids: CASSLLGFSTDTQYF. In DNA, the CDR3 is TGTGCCAGCAGTTTACTGGGGTTTAGCACAGATACGCAGTATTTT.

Regarding this clonotype: A read error is likely, as this CDR3 ends without the conserved phenylalanine or tryptophan. The V call is TRBV5-6, the J call TRBJ1-1; no reliable D call. Germline CDR1 SGHDT, CDR2 YYEEEE. V shed 1 base and J shed 1 base, with 5 bases lying between them. The CDR3 is made up of 13 amino acids. CDR3 sequence: CASSLSPNTEAFS. DNA of the CDR3: TGTGCCAGCAGCTTGAGCCCGAACACTGAAGCTTTCTCT.

J is TRBJ2-1 and V is TRBV5-4; TRBD1 matches 10 bases. The V gene end was trimmed by 4 bases and the J gene end by 8 bases; junction bases not matched to a gene: 9. CDR3 length equals 15 residues. Germline V gene data show CDR1 as SGHNT and CDR2 as YYREEE (reference sequence). The CDR3 coding sequence is TGTGCCAGCAGCAACCGGGACAGGGGAGGTTATGAGCAGTTCTTC. This sequence encodes CASSNRDRGGYEQFF.

The table lists this clonotype with many counts. V usage is TRBV12-3 or TRBV12-4 and J usage is TRBJ2-6; D could derive from TRBD1 or TRBD2 (5 bases each). V was pared by 3 bases and J by 0 bases, with 12 bases between. The CDR3 loop spans 17 amino acids. As DNA, the CDR3 is TGTGCCAGCAGTTTGAGGGGCAGTCTCTCTGGGGCCAACGTCCTGACTTTC. This sequence encodes CASSLRGSLSGANVLTF.

This clonotype was recorded at least ten times. The chain employs TRBV28 and TRBJ2-5; TRBD2 matches at 7 bases. V gave up 5 bases and J gave up 2 bases; unmatched junction bases: 8. Germline CDR1 is MDHEN and CDR2 is SYDVKM. The CDR3 totals 15 residues. In nucleotides, the CDR3 is TGTGCCAGCAGTCCCCTGGGCGGGGGACAAGAGACCCAGTACTTC. This translates into CASSPLGGGQETQYF.

This chain connects TRBV21-1 to TRBJ2-3; whether TRBD1, the table's D call, matches the DNA was not checked. TRBV21-1 is a pseudogene. This CDR3 has 14 amino acids. The CDR3: CASSKATTPDTQYF. The CDR3 DNA follows: TGTGCCAGCAGCAAAGCGACGACCCCCGATACGCAGTATTTT.

V and J are TRBV5-5 and TRBJ2-4; TRBD2 is a possible D gene (6 bases). The CDR3 runs to 15 residues. Germline CDR1 and CDR2: SGHKS and YYEKEE (reference sequence). V dropped 3 bases and J dropped 7 bases, with 17 bases sitting between them. CDR3: CASSSSGLGFNIQYF. In nucleotides, the CDR3 is TGTGCCAGCAGCTCTTCGGGACTGGGTTTTAACATTCAGTACTTC.

There are many counts of this clonotype. This chain links TRBV18 with TRBJ2-3, with D maybe TRBD2 (6 bases). The CDR3 length is 16 residues. The V end lost 6 bases, the J end lost 3 bases, and 19 bases lay between the germline ends. Germline V gene data show CDR1 as KGHSH and CDR2 as LQKENI. In DNA form, the CDR3 reads TGTGCCAGCTCCCCCGGGACTTCTGCCGGGACAGATACGCAGTATTTT. Its translation is CASSPGTSAGTDTQYF.

This clonotype was seen a handful of times. The rearrangement uses TRBV28 and TRBJ2-7, with 7 bases fitting TRBD1. Looked up from germline, CDR1 is MDHEN and CDR2 is SYDVKM. The CDR3 has 14 residues. The V gene end was trimmed by 6 bases and the J gene end by 1 base; junction bases not matched to a gene: 6. In DNA form, the CDR3 reads TGTGCCAGCAGAAAAGGGGGCGGTTCCTACGAGCAGTACGTC. Translating gives CASRKGGGSYEQYV.

This clonotype turned up a few times. The chain couples TRBV6-5 to TRBJ1-3; maybe TRBD1 (5 bases). The CDR3 contains 18 residues. V lost 1 base to trimming and J lost 0 bases, with 16 bases between them. From germline, CDR1 is MNHEY and CDR2 SVGAGI. CDR3 in amino acids: CASSYYSPGTGSGNTIYF. The CDR3 nucleotides read TGTGCCAGCAGTTACTATTCTCCCGGGACGGGCTCTGGAAACACCATATATTTT.

This clonotype has ten or more counts. This rearrangement joins TRBV15 to TRBJ2-1; TRBD2 matches 11 bases. With V trimmed by 4 bases and J by 4 bases, 9 bases remained unmatched. Germline lookup yields CDR1 LNHNV and CDR2 YYDKDF (reference sequence). This CDR3 comprises 17 residues. CDR3 nucleotide sequence: TGTGCCACCAGCACTCTGGGGACTAGCGGTGTATACAATGAGCAGTTCTTC. Translated: CATSTLGTSGVYNEQFF.

The chain has TRBV5-6 and TRBJ1-4; 8 bases fit TRBD1. There are 14 residues in the CDR3. Germline V gene lookup returns CDR1 SGHDT and CDR2 YYEEEE. V shed 4 bases and J 8 bases; nucleotides not matched to a gene: 7. This chain's CDR3 is CASSRQGSREKLFF. The CDR3 DNA reads as TGTGCCAGCAGCCGACAGGGGAGCAGAGAAAAACTGTTTTTT.

The chain recombines TRBV13 with TRBJ1-6, with a weak D call TRBD1 (6 bases). V was pared by 5 bases and J by 6 bases, with 14 bases between. The CDR3 is 15 residues long. CDR1 and CDR2 (germline): PRHDT, FYEKMQ (reference sequence). The CDR3 DNA follows: TGTGCCAGCAGCCCTGGGACATGGGGTAATTCACCCCTCCACTTT. This gives the protein CASSPGTWGNSPLHF.

V gene TRBV11-3 combines with J gene TRBJ2-7; D gene ambiguous. V was cut by 0 bases and J by 2 bases, with 14 bases left in between. This CDR3 region has 16 residues. Germline V gene lookup returns CDR1 SGHNT and CDR2 YENEEA. CDR3 sequence: CASSLDNSGPAYEQYF. CDR3 bases: TGTGCCAGCAGCTTAGATAATTCCGGACCTGCCTACGAGCAGTACTTC.

Remarks on this clonotype: The junction shows a germline mismatch at one end, possibly a read error. V and J are TRBV20-1 and TRBJ1-1; 10 bases are a match to TRBD1. In germline, CDR1 is DFQATT, CDR2 SNEGSKA (reference sequence). This CDR3 contains 18 residues. The chain's CDR3 is CCARDETGGKFPNTEAFF. The CDR3 nucleotides read TGCTGTGCTAGGGACGAGACAGGGGGCAAATTTCCGAACACTGAAGCTTTCTTT.

CDR3: CATSNARPDSPLHF. CDR3 nucleotide sequence: TGTGCCACCAGCAATGCACGCCCAGATTCACCCCTCCACTTT. The chain carries TRBV15 and TRBJ1-6; D remains ambiguous. The CDR3 has 14 residues. The V gene lost 4 bases and the J gene lost 8 bases, with 12 bases spanning the gap. Germline V CDR1 and CDR2: LNHNV, YYDKDF (reference sequence).

This clonotype was seen many times. The chain combines TRBV28 with TRBJ1-2, with TRBD1 matching 8 bases. The CDR3 sequence is 14 residues long. V dropped 5 bases and J dropped 2; count of bases not matched to a gene: 4. Germline V gives CDR1 MDHEN, CDR2 SYDVKM. CDR3 sequence reads: CASSPQGANYGYTF. CDR3 DNA: TGTGCCAGCAGTCCGCAGGGGGCGAACTATGGCTACACCTTC.

This clonotype was observed a handful of times. The V call is TRBV5-1, the J call TRBJ2-3, with 13 bases aligning to TRBD2. The CDR3 extends over 16 amino acids. Germline V gene sequence: CDR1 SGHRS, CDR2 YFSETQ. Germline trimming cut 4 bases from V and 4 bases from J; bases unmatched to any gene: 6. The CDR3 sequence is CASSTLTSGGPDTQYF. The CDR3 DNA follows: TGCGCCAGCAGCACCTTGACTAGCGGGGGGCCAGATACGCAGTATTTT.

The J gene is TRBJ1-3, the V gene TRBV18, with TRBD1 matching over 8 bases. Trimming removed 6 bases from V and 2 bases from J; junction bases left unmatched: 6. The CDR3 is 15 residues long. Germline V gene sequence: CDR1 KGHSH, CDR2 LQKENI. The DNA of the CDR3 is TGTGCCAGCTCGTCACAGGGGGGTACTGGAAACACCATATATTTT. It encodes CASSSQGGTGNTIYF.